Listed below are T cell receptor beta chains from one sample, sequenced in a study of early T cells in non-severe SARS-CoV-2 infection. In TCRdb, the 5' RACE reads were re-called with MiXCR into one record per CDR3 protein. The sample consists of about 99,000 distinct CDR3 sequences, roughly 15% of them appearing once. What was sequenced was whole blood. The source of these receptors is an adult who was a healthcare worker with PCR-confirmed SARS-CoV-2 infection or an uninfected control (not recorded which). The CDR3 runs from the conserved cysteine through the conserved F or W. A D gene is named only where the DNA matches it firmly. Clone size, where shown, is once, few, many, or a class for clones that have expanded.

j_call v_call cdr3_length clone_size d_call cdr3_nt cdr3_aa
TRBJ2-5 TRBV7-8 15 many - TGTGCCAGCAGCTTACCCCCGGGTCATCAAGAGACCCAGTACTTC CASSLPPGHQETQYF
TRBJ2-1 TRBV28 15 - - TGTGCCAGCAGTACTCCAACAATTCGGGGCAGTGAGCAGTTCTTC CASSTPTIRGSEQFF
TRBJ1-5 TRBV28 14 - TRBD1 TGTGCCAGCAGTTTCGGGACAGGGGGTCAGCCCCAGCATTTT CASSFGTGGQPQHF
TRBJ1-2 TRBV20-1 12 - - TGCAGTGCTAAAGAGGGGAACTATGGCTACACCTTC CSAKEGNYGYTF
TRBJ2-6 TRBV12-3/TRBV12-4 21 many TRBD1 TGTGCCAGCAGTTTATTAATAGGTACAGGGGGAGGCGGTTCTGGGGCCAACGTCCTGACTTTC CASSLLIGTGGGGSGANVLTF
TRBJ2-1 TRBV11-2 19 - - TGTGCCAGCAGCTTAGATTCTACCGGGGCCCCAAGCTCCTACAATGAGCAGTTCTTC CASSLDSTGAPSSYNEQFF
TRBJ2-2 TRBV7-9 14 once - TGTGCCAGCAGCCGTGTACAGAACACCGGGGAGCTGTTTTTT CASSRVQNTGELFF
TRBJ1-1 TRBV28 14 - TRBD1 TGTGCCAGCAGTCCGGGACAGGGGATAACTGAAGCTTTCTTT CASSPGQGITEAFF
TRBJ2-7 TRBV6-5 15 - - TGTGCCAGCAGTTACTTGCGGGACTCGCCCTACGAGCAGTACTTC CASSYLRDSPYEQYF
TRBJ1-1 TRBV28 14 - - TGTGCCAGCAGTCCCCGGGCCTCGAACACTGAAGCTTTCTTT CASSPRASNTEAFF
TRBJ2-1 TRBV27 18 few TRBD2 TGTGCCAGCAGTTTATGGGGGACTAGCGGAAGCTCCTACAATGAGCAGTTCTTC CASSLWGTSGSSYNEQFF
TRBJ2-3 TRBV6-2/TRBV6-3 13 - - TGTGCCAGCAGTTACGGGGCTGCAGATACGCAGTATTTT CASSYGAADTQYF
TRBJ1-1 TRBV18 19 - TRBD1 TGTGCCAGCTCACTGACGCGTTTTGGGACAGGGCTTCTGGACACTGAAGCTTTCTTT CASSLTRFGTGLLDTEAFF
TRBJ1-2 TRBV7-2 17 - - TGTGCCAGCAGTTCGGCGGCCCTGGCGGGAATAGGGGAAGGCTACACCTTC CASSSAALAGIGEGYTF
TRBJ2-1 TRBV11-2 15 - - TGTGCCAGCAGCCCCCAGGTGAGCTCCTACAATGAGCAGTTCTTC CASSPQVSSYNEQFF
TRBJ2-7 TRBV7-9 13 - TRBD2 TGTGCCAGCAGCCCACGGGGGGTCTACGAGCAGTACTTC CASSPRGVYEQYF
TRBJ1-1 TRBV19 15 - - TGTGCCAGTACCAAAACCCCCAAGGGCTTGACTGAAGCTTTCTTT CASTKTPKGLTEAFF
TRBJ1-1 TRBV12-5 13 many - TGTGCTAGTGGTTTTAGGGAGAACACTGAAGCTTTCTTT CASGFRENTEAFF
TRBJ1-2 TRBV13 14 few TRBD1 TGTGCCAGCAGCTCTTCAGGGGGAGCCTATGGCTACACCTTC CASSSSGGAYGYTF
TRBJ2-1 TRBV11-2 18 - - TGTGCCAGCAGCCCTACGTGGGGAGTCGCACGAACGGACAATGAGCAGTTCTTC CASSPTWGVARTDNEQFF
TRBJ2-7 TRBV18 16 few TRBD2 TGTGCCAGCTCCCCCGCTAGCGGGGGGCCTTCCTACGAGCAGTACTTC CASSPASGGPSYEQYF
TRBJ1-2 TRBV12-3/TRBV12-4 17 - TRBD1 TGTGCCAGCAGTCGACTAGGACAGGGCCCCTTGGACTATGGCTACACCTTC CASSRLGQGPLDYGYTF
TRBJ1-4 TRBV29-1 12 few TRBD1 TGCAGCGCTGGACAGGGAGACGAAAAACTGTTTTTT CSAGQGDEKLFF
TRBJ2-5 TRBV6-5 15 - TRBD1 TGTGCCAGCAGCCTCGGGACAGGGGGACAAGAGACCCAGTACTTC CASSLGTGGQETQYF
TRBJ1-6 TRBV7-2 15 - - TGTGCCAGCAGCTTAGGGGTTGGCGGATATTCACCCCTCCACTTT CASSLGVGGYSPLHF
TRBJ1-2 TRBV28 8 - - TGTGCCAGTCCTGGGAACACCTTC CASPGNTF
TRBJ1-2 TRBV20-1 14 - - TGCAGTGCTAGTAGTAAGGGCCCGAACTATGGCTACACCTTC CSASSKGPNYGYTF
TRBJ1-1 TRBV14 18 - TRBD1 TGTGCCAGCAGCCAATTTACTATGAACCGGGACAGGGTCACTGAAGCTTTCTTT CASSQFTMNRDRVTEAFF
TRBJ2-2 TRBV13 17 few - TGTGCCAGCAGCTCAAATGTCGGGGATGTACACACCGGGGAGCTGTTTTTT CASSSNVGDVHTGELFF
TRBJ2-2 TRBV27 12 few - TGTGCCAGCAGTTCCCTTACCGGGGAGCTGTTTTTT CASSSLTGELFF
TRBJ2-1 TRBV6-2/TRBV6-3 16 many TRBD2 TGTGCCAGCAGCAGCCGACTAGCGGAGAGCTACAATGAGCAGTTCTTC CASSSRLAESYNEQFF
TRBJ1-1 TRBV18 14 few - TGTGCCAGCTCACGACAGGATATGAACACTGAAGCTTTCTTT CASSRQDMNTEAFF
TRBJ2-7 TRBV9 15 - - TGTGCCAGCAGCGTCGGCGGGCGGCCCACCTACGAGCAGTACTTC CASSVGGRPTYEQYF
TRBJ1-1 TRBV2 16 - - TGTGCCAGTGTGTTAAGGACTGGAGTTCCGGGCACTGAAGCTTTCTTT CASVLRTGVPGTEAFF
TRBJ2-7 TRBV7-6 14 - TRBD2 TGTGCCAGCAGCTCCGCGGGGGGGTGGTACGAGCAGTACTTC CASSSAGGWYEQYF
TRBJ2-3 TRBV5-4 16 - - TGTGCCAGCAGCCCAAGGCCGCGGGGCTACACAGATACGCAGTATTTT CASSPRPRGYTDTQYF
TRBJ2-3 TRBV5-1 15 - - TGCGCCAGCAGCTTCGAGGACCGGAGCACAGATACGCAGTATTTT CASSFEDRSTDTQYF